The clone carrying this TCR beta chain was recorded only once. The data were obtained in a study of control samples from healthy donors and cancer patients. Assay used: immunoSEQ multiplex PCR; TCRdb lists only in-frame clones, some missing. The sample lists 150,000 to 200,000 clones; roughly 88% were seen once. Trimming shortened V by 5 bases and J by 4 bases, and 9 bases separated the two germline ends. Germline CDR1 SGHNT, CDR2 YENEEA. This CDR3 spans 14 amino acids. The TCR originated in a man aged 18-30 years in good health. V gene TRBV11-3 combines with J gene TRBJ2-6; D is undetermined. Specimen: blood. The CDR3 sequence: CASSLTAGANVLTF. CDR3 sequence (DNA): TGTGCCAGCAGCCTCACGGCGGGGGCCAACGTCCTGACTTTC.